This paragraph covers one T cell receptor beta chain sequence. The antigen this receptor binds is unknown. Per-nucleotide qualities are absent, and no much larger clonotype sits a single base away. The cohort comprised 666 healthy bone marrow donors. At the time of sampling, every cohort member was nominally healthy, though immune exposures that went unrecorded were likely present. The donor tested CMV seronegative and was one of the 352 seronegative cohort members. Each donor provided a peripheral blood sample, and peripheral blood mononuclear cells were used for TCR beta sequencing. The Qiagen DNeasy Blood Extraction Kit was used to extract genomic DNA from the blood cell samples. There are 14 amino acids in the CDR3, from cysteine to phenylalanine inclusive. Only the CDR3 DNA is retained, 42 bases long and in frame from the first base. A distance of 10 bases separates the germline ends of V and J, which lose 5 bases and 0 bases respectively. Reading the germline V gene gives CDR1 MNHNS and CDR2 SASEGT.

Library method: the immunoSEQ multiplex PCR assay. A mixture of 60 forward primers for TCR Vbeta segments and 13 reverse primers for TCR Jbeta segments was used in the multiplex PCR. Amplification of the CDR3 region of rearranged TCR beta genes was performed with a multiplex PCR assay on genomic DNA. The Illumina HiSeq System was used to sequence the amplified TCR beta libraries as 87-base-pair reads. The study's own analysis went as follows. A later analysis counted tens of millions of unique TCR beta chains across the 500 to 850 repertoires, and some 11 million of these chains were shared by at least two donors. Raw reads were error-corrected and collapsed into unique sequences with a nearest-neighbor algorithm that merged closely related sequences to remove PCR and sequencing errors. CDR3 sequences were aligned to IMGT reference sequences to assign V, D and J gene segments. For a sequence to be retained, a match of at least six nucleotides was required to both a V gene segment and a J gene segment. A rearrangement was called productive if the CDR3 had no stop codons and remained in frame with V and J, and every other rearrangement was called non-productive. CDR3 was defined by IMGT convention, running from the second conserved V-encoded cysteine to the conserved J-encoded phenylalanine. The earlier analysis of fewer than 700 of the donors excluded sequences that lacked an unambiguous match to a single V gene segment. In an earlier analysis of approximately 610 of the donors, V segments were called functional above 56.7% productive rearrangements and were called segregating when the between-donor standard deviation exceeded 5%. A statistical classification framework was developed to diagnose cytomegalovirus status using the catalog of TCR beta chain sequences. V and J gene assignment, in a later analysis, came from comparing TCR nucleotide sequences with IMGT/GENE-DB human TR gene sequences. A later analysis assigned CDR3 sequences and most-parsimonious VDJ recombination scenarios with the TCRdist pipeline. A later analysis defined each TCR beta chain by its CDR3 amino acid sequence plus V-gene family, and excluded reads lacking a unique V-gene family. A later analysis removed several hundred highly shared, low-generation-probability nucleotide sequences to deal with suspected cross-contamination and a sequencing artifact. In a later analysis, a clonal expansion index was calculated for each public chain from normalized within-repertoire ranks of inferred template counts. In a later analysis, generation probabilities were computed with a VDJ recombination model fitted to out-of-frame rearrangements, and the resulting probabilities were checked against IGoR. A later analysis scored TCR-TCR, TCR-HLA and TCR-CMV co-occurrence with hypergeometric tests, applying a repertoire-size bias correction to TCR pairs. To estimate false discovery rates, a later analysis permuted the HLA or CMV assignments 20 times. In a later analysis, co-occurring TCRs were grouped with DBSCAN, and TCRdist sequence similarity was added when clustering was performed within HLA-allele-positive subsets. Co-occurrence clustering excluded repertoires with fewer than 30,000 or more than 120,000 public chains, plus five with anomalous nucleotide sharing. TCRdb retrieved this table from immuneACCESS and kept in-frame rearrangements only. Not all clones are present; in checked studies, unresolved V genes account for under half, and no reason is known for the remainder. The V and J calls and clone size were taken over from that table, and D and trimming were inferred from the DNA. Present in this sample are 70,000 to 80,000 clones, around 80% of which were seen just once. 1.9% of the sample is in the top ten clones.

The record originates from a study of cytomegalovirus exposure and HLA in healthy donors (dated by TCRdb to 2016 to 2017). Background for the entire study: An earlier analysis of under 600 of the donors reported roughly 300 Gb of sequence data and some 120 million unique TCR beta sequences from roughly 200 million T cells. The genetic ancestry cluster associated with self-reported Caucasian donors included roughly four fifths of the roughly 400 genotyped donors. Approximately 310 gigabases of sequencing data and approximately 84 million unique TCR sequences were included in an early release covering around 650 HLA-typed donors. All discovery cohort repertoires had been generated using a single sequencing platform. HLA typing included class I and class II loci at four-digit resolution. Typing coverage varied by locus: about 620-640 donors for A, B, C, DRB1 and DQB1; around 560 for DQA1; nearly 610 for DPA1; approximately 490 for DPB1. Rather than using new phenotypic data, the later analysis identified candidate immune exposures from TCR beta sequences and from how often those sequences occurred across donors. To decide whether each TCR beta V gene segment behaved as functional or pseudogenic, an earlier analysis of over 500 of the donors relied on high-throughput TCR beta sequencing. In a later analysis, previously published TCR beta repertoires from roughly 710 donors were re-analyzed and high-resolution HLA genotyping was added so that TCR occurrence patterns could be studied. High-throughput TCR immunosequencing, statistical association of individual TCRs with disease status, and machine learning were combined to predict cytomegalovirus infection status. The study aimed to test whether signatures of past pathogen exposure could be identified by cataloging public T cell receptors. Roughly 5 DR-DQ haplotypes were handled as single units for association and clustering, since linkage in the cohort was strong. In a later genetic analysis, genome-wide SNP genotypes for about 65% of the roughly 670 donors were used, and that subset was treated as a discovery cohort. Across some 400 genotyped donors of the cohort, an average of approximately 200,000 unique TCR beta nucleotide sequences per donor were sequenced, and around 20% of those sequences were non-productive. In addition to the first cohort of 500 to 850 subjects, a separate validation cohort of 100 to 150 different subjects was used. The study used immunosequencing to profile the T cell repertoires of hundreds of subjects and linked those repertoires to cytomegalovirus serostatus. Donor age, sex, ethnicity and CMV serostatus were collected together with the repertoire data. What the work shows at the level of the full study, not this receptor alone: The classifier was reported to diagnose cytomegalovirus status with high specificity and sensitivity in both the original cohort and the validation cohort. According to a later analysis, most CMV-associated TCR beta chains appeared to be HLA-restricted, and the HLA associations seemed to be driven largely by CMV exposure. Immune exposure information for the cohort was limited to CMV serostatus. The 87-base-pair reads could not distinguish some IMGT-functional V segments, including TRBV6-2 and TRBV6-3, so those segments were excluded. Only TCR beta chains were sequenced in this cohort, and the absence of alpha or paired-chain data limited detectable features. The authors suggested that the approach could potentially be extended to other disease states and immunological phenotypes. In vitro tests confirmed that three of the cytomegalovirus-associated TCR beta chains recognize cytomegalovirus antigens. Linkage disequilibrium might explain the correlated functional status among segregating V segments, but an unknown experimental factor could not be ruled out. Because HLA typing was unavailable for some donors at each locus, only the typed subset was used in association tests. A later analysis found that TCR association rates varied across HLA loci, with DRB1 alleles showing the most associated TCRs and HLA-C alleles the fewest. In an earlier analysis of around 500 of the donors, most TCR beta V segments appeared in productive rearrangements about 90% or about 30% of the time, broadly matching IMGT annotations. Most TCR sequences were seen in very few donors, while some public TCRs were found in many individuals. Several of the top co-occurrence clusters appeared to be linked to parvovirus B19, influenza, CMV and Epstein-Barr virus, according to a later analysis. In the study, about 150 TCR beta chains were listed as associated with cytomegalovirus. Strong co-occurrence of HLA alleles, especially DR and DQ, made assigning TCR associations to individual alleles difficult. In a later genetic analysis, a missense DCLRE1C variant was associated with V-gene and J-gene trimming of TCR beta chains, and the association was replicated in an independent cohort. A cluster of highly shared sequence variants was judged likely to represent a technical artifact of the sequencing pipeline. Compared with the approximately 720-donor mean, donors in an Asian-associated ancestry cluster had fewer N-insertions in productive TCRs, according to a later genetic analysis. A further reported finding was that TCR beta sequences accurately predicted the HLA-A and HLA-B alleles for most subjects in the first cohort. Compared with equally common non-associated chains, HLA-associated TCR beta chains in a later analysis were more clonally expanded and had lower generation probabilities. Roughly uniform sequencing depth across donors was assumed in presence/absence analyses, although this assumption may not hold. A later analysis associated 16,951 TCR beta sequences with specific HLA alleles at a false discovery rate of 0.05. Over 15 rarely observed V segments, including chromosome 9 orphons, were excluded from the earlier analysis of about 600 of the donors because counts were too low.

The V gene is TRBV6-1 and the J gene is TRBJ1-1; a confident D gene designation cannot be given. This receptor was obtained from a man between 18 and 35 years old in good health and CMV-seronegative. Sequencing input: PBMCs. The base sequence is TGTGCCAGCAGTCCCACTCCTATGAACACTGAAGCTTTCTTT. Its product reads: CASSPTPMNTEAFF.